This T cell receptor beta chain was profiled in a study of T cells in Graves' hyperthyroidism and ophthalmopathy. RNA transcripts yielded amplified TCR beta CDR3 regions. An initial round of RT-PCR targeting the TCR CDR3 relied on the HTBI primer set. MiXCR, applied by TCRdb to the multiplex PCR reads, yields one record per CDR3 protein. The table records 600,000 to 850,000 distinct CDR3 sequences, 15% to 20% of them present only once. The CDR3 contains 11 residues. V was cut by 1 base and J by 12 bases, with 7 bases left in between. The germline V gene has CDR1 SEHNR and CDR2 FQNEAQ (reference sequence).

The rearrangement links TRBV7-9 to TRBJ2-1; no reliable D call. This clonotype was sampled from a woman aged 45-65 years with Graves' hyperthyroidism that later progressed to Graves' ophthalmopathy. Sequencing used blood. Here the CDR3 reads CASSLDYPQFF. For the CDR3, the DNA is TGTGCCAGCAGCTTAGACTATCCGCAGTTCTTC.